This paragraph reports one T cell receptor (beta chain). Its cognate antigen is unknown. TCR beta CDR3 region amplification was performed from RNA transcripts. With the HTBI primer set, the TCR CDR3 went through a first round of RT-PCR. TCRdb re-derived calls from the multiplex PCR reads in MiXCR, one entry per CDR3 protein. The sample yields about 260,000 distinct CDR3 sequences, about 25% seen once. Losses at the gene ends were 3 bases for V and 5 bases for J; bases not matched to a gene: 7. The CDR3 extends over 15 amino acids. Germline CDR1 SGHTA, CDR2 FQGNSA. This entry comes from a study of T cells in Graves' hyperthyroidism and ophthalmopathy. Study observations and caveats: Ophthalmopathy onset followed model prediction by a median approximately seven months. Most thyroid clonotypes with frequency above 0.001 were detected in blood.

The sequenced sample was blood. The TCR was taken from a middle-aged man with Graves' hyperthyroidism that later progressed to Graves' ophthalmopathy. The V and J genes are TRBV7-2 and TRBJ1-5; 7 positions match TRBD1. The CDR3, as DNA: TGTGCCAGCAGCTTTTCCACAGGGGTCTATCAGCCCCAGCATTTT. Translated: CASSFSTGVYQPQHF.